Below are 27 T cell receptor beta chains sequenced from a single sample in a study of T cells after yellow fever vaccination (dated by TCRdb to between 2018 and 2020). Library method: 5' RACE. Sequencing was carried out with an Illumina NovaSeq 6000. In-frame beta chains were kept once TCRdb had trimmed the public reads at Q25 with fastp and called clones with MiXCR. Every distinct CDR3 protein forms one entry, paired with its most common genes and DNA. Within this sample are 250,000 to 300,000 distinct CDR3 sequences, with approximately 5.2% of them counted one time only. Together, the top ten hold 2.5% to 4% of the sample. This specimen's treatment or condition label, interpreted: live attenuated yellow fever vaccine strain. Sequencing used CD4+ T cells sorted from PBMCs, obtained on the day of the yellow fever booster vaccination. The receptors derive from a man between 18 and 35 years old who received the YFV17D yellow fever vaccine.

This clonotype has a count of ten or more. The CDR3 sequence is CASSWERNTGELFF. The CDR3 coding sequence is TGCGCCAGCAGCTGGGAGCGGAACACCGGGGAGCTGTTTTTT. The chain uses TRBV5-1 and TRBJ2-2, with D perhaps matching TRBD2 (5 bases). V was shortened by 3 bases and J by 1 base, with 7 bases between the two germline ends. Germline CDR1 SGHRS, CDR2 YFSETQ. The CDR3 length is 14 residues.

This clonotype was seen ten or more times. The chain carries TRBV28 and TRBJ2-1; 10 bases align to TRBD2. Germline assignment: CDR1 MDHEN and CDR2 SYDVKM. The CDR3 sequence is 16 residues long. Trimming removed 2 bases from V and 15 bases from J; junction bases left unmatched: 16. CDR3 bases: TGTGCCAGCAGTTTAACCGCTAGCGGGGGCCTTACCAGGCGGTTCTTC. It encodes CASSLTASGGLTRRFF.

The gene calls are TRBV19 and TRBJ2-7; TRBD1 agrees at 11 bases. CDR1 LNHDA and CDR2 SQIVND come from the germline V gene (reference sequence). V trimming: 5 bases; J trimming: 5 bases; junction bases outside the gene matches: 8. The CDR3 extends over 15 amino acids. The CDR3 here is CASSPLGQGGDEQYF. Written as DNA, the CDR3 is TGTGCCAGTAGTCCCCTGGGACAGGGGGGAGACGAGCAGTACTTC.

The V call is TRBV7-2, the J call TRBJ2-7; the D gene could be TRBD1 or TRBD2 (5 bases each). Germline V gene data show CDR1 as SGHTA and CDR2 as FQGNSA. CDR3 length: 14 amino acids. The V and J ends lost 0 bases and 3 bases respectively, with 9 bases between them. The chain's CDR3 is CASSLAGPDYEQYV. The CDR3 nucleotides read TGTGCCAGCAGCTTAGCGGGACCCGACTACGAGCAGTACGTC.

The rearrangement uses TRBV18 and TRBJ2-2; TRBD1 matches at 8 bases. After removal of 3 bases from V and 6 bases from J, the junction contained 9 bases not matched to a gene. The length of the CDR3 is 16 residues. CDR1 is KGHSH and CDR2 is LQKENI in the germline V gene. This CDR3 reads CASSPRDRGGSGELFF. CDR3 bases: TGTGCCAGCTCACCCCGAGACAGGGGTGGTTCCGGGGAGCTGTTTTTT.

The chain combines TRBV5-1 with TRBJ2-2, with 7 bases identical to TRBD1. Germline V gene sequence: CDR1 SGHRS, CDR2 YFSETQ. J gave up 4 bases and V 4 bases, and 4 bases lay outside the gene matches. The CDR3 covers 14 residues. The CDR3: CASSMGQTTGELFF. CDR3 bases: TGCGCCAGCAGCATGGGACAGACCACCGGGGAGCTGTTTTTT.

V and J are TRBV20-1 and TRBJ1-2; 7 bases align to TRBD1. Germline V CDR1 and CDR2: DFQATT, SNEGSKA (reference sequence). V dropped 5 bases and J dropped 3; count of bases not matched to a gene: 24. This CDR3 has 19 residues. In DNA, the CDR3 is TGCAGTGCTTTCAAGCCCTCCAACAGGGGCACAAGGGCCTACTATGGCTACACCTTC. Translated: CSAFKPSNRGTRAYYGYTF.

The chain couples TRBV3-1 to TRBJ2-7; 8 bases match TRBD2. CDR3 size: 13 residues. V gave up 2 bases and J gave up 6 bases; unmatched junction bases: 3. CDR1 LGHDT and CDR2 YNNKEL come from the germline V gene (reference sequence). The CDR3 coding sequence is TGTGCCAGCAGCCAACGGGGGGGCCGCGAGCAGTACGTC. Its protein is CASSQRGGREQYV.

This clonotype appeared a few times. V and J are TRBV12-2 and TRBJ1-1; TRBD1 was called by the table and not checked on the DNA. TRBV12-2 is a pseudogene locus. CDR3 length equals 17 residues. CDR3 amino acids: CASRLRQGADENTEAFF. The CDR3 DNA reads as TGTGCAAGTCGCCTGCGACAGGGGGCGGATGAGAACACTGAAGCTTTCTTT.

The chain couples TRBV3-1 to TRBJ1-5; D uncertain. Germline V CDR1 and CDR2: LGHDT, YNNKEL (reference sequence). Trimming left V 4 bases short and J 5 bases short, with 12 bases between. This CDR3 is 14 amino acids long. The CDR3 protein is CASSPGQWHQPQHF. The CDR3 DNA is TGTGCCAGCAGCCCCGGTCAGTGGCATCAGCCCCAGCATTTT.

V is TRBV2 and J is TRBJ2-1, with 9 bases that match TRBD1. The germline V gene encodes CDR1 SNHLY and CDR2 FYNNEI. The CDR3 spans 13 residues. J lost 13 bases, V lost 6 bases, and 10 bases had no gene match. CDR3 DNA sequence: TGTGCCAGCAGCGATAGACAGGGGGGGAAACAGTTCTTC. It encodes CASSDRQGGKQFF.

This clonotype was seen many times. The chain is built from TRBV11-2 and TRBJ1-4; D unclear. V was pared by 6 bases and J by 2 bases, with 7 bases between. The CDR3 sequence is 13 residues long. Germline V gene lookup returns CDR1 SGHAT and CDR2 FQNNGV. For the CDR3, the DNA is TGTGCCAGCAGTGGGGTTACTAATGAAAAACTGTTTTTT. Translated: CASSGVTNEKLFF.

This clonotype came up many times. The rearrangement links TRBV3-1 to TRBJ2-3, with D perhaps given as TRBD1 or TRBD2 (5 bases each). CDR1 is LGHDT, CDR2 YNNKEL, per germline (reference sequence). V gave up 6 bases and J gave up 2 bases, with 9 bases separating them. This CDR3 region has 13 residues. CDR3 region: CASSPGTTDTQYF. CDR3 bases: TGTGCCAGCAGTCCCGGGACCACAGATACGCAGTATTTT.

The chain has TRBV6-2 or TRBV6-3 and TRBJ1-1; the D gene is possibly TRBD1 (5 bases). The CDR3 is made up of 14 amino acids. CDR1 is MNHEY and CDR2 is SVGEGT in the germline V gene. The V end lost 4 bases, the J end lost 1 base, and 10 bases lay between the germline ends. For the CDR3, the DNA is TGTGCCAGCAGTTGGGGCGCAGGGAACACTGAAGCTTTCTTT. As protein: CASSWGAGNTEAFF.

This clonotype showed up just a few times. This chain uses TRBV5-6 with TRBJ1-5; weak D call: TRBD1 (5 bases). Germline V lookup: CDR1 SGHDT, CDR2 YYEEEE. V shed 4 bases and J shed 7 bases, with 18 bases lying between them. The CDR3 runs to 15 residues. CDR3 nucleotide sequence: TGTGCCAGCAGCCCGGGGCCCCTCACCCACCAGCCCCAGCATTTT. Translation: CASSPGPLTHQPQHF.

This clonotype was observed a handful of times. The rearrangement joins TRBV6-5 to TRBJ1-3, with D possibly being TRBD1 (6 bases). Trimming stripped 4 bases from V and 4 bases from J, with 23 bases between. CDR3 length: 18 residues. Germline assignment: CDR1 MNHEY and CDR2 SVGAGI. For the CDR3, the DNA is TGTGCCAGCAGTTCCCCCCGAGGGTCCAGGGGAGGGGGAAACACCATATATTTT. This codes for CASSSPRGSRGGGNTIYF.

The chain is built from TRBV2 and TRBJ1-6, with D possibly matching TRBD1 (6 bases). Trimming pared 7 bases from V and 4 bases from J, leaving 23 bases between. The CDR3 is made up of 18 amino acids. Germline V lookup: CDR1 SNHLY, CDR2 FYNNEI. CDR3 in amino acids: CASMRVQGRTLYNSPLHF. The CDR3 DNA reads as TGTGCCAGCATGCGTGTCCAGGGGAGAACCCTTTATAATTCACCCCTCCACTTT.

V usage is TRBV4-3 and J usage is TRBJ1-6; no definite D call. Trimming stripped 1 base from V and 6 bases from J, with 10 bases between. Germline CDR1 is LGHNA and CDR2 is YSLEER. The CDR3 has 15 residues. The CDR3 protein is CASSQGHSRNSPLHF. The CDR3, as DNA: TGCGCCAGCAGCCAAGGCCACAGCCGTAATTCACCCCTCCACTTT.

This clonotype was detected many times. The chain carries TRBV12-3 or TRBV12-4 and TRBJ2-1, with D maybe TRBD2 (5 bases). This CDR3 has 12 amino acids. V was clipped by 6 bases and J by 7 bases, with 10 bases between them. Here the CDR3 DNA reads TGTGCCAGCAGCCCTACTAGTAATGAGCAGTTCTTC. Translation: CASSPTSNEQFF.

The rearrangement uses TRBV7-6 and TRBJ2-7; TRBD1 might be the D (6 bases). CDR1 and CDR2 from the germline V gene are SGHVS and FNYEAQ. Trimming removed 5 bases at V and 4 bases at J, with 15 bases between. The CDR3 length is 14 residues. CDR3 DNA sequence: TGTGCCAGCAGCCGACTGGACAGTGGTTACGAGCAGTACTTC. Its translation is CASSRLDSGYEQYF.

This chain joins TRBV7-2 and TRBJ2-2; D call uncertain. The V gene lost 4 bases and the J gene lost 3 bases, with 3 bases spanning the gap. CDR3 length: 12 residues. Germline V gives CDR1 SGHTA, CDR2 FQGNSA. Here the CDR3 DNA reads TGTGCCAGCAGCTGGTACACCGGGGAGCTGTTTTTT. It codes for CASSWYTGELFF.

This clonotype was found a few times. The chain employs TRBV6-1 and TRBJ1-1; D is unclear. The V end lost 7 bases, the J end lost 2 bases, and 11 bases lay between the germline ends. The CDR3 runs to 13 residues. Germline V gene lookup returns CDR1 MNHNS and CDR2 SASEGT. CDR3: CASMLDGNTEAFF. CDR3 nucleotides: TGTGCCAGCATGCTGGACGGAAACACTGAAGCTTTCTTT.

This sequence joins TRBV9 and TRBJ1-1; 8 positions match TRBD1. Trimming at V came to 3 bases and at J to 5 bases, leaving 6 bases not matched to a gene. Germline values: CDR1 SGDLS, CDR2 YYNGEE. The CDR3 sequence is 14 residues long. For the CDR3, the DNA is TGTGCCAGCAGCGCGGACAGGGCGAGGACTGAAGCTTTCTTT. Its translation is CASSADRARTEAFF.

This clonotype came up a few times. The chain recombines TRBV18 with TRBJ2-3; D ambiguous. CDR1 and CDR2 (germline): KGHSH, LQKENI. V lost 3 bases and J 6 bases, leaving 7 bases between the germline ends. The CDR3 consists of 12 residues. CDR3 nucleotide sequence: TGTGCCAGCTCACCCTCGGGCGATACGCAGTATTTT. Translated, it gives CASSPSGDTQYF. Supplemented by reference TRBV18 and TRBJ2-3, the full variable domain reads NAGVMQNPRHLVRRRGQEARLRCSPMKGHSHVYWYRQLPEEGLKFMVYLQKENIIDESGMPKERFSAEFPKEGPSILRIQQVVRGDSAAYFCASSPSGDTQYFGPGTRLTVL.

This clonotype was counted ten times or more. CDR3 protein: CASSQDWYGTQYF. The CDR3 nucleotides read TGTGCCAGCAGTCAAGACTGGTATGGGACCCAGTACTTC. V gene TRBV5-5 combines with J gene TRBJ2-5; D not resolved. Trimming cost V 5 bases and J 7 bases, with 15 bases left between them. The length of the CDR3 is 13 residues. CDR1 is SGHKS and CDR2 is YYEKEE in the germline V gene (reference sequence).

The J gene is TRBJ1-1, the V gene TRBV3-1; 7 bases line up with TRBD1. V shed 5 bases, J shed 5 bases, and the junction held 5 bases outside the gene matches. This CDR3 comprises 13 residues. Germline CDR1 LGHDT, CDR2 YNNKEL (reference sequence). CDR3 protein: CASSYRTGTEAFF. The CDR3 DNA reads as TGTGCCAGCAGCTATCGGACAGGAACTGAAGCTTTCTTT.

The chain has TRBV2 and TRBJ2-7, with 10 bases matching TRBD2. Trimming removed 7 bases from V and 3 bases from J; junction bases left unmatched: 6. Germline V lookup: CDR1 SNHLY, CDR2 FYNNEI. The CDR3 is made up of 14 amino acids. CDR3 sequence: CASNLAGALYEQYV. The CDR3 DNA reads TGTGCCAGCAACCTAGCGGGGGCCCTCTACGAGCAGTACGTC.